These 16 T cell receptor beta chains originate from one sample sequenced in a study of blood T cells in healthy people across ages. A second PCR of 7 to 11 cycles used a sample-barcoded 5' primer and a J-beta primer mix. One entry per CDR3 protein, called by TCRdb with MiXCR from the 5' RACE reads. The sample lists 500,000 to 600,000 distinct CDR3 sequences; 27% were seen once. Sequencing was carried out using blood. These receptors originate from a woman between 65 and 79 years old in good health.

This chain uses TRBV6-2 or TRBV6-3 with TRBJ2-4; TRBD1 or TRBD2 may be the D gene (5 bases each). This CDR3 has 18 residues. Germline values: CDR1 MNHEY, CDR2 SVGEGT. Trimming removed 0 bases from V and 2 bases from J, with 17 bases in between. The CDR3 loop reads CASSYSGIGEPTKNIQYF. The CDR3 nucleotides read TGTGCCAGCAGTTACTCGGGGATAGGGGAGCCTACCAAAAACATTCAGTACTTC.

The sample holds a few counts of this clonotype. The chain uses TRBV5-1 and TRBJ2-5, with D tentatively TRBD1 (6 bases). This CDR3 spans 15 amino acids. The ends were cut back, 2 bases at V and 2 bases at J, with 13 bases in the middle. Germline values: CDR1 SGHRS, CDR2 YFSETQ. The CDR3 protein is CASSFPGQSQETQYF. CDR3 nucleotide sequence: TGCGCCAGCAGCTTCCCCGGACAGTCACAAGAGACCCAGTACTTC.

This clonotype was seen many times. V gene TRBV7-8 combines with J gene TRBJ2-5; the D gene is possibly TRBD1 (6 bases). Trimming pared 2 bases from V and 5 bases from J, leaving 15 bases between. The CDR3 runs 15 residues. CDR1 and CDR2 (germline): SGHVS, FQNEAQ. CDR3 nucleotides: TGTGCCAGCAGCTTAAGAACAGGGTGGGGGGAGACCCAGTACTTC. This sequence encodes CASSLRTGWGETQYF.

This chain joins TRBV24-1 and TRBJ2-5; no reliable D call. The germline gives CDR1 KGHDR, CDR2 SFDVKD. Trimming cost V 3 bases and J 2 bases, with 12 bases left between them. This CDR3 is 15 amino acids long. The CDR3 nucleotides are TGTGCCACCAGTGATAGGGCCAGTCGACAAGAGACCCAGTACTTC. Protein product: CATSDRASRQETQYF.

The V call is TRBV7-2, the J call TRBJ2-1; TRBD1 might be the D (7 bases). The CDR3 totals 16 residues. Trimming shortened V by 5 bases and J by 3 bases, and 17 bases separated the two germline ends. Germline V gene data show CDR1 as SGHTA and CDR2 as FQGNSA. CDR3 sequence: CASSPRGTDIYNEQFF. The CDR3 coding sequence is TGTGCCAGCAGCCCCCGCGGGACAGATATCTACAATGAGCAGTTCTTC. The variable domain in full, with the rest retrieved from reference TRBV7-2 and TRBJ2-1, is GAGVSQSPSNKVTEKGKDVELRCDPISGHTALYWYRQSLGQGLEFLIYFQGNSAPDKSGLPSDRFSAERTGGSVSTLTIQRTQQEDSAVYLCASSPRGTDIYNEQFFGPGTRLTVL.

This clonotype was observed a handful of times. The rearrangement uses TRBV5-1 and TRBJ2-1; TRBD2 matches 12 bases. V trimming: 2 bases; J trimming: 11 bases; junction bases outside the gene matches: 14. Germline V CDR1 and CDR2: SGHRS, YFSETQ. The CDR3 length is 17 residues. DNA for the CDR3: TGCGCCAGCAGCTTCACCACTCTGACTAGCGGGGGCCCCAAGCAGTTCTTC. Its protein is CASSFTTLTSGGPKQFF.

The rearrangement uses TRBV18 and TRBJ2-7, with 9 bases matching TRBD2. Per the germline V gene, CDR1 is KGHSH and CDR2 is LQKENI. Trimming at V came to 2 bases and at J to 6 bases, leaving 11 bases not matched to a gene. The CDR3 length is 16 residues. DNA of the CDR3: TGTGCCAGCTCACCAGCTAGCGGGGTCCAATTGAGCGAGCAGTACTTC. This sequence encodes CASSPASGVQLSEQYF.

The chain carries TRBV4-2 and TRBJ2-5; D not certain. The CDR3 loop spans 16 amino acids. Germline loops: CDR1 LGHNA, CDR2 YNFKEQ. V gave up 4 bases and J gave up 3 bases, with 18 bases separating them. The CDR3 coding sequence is TGTGCCAGCAGCCCTAGGTATTCCGAAAGGGAAGAGACCCAGTACTTC. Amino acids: CASSPRYSEREETQYF.

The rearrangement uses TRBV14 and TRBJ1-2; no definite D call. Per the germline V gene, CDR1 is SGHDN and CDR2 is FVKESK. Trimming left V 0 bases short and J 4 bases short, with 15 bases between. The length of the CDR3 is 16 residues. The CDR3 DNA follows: TGTGCCAGCAGCCAAGATCGCGGCGGAAGTATCTATGGCTACACCTTC. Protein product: CASSQDRGGSIYGYTF.

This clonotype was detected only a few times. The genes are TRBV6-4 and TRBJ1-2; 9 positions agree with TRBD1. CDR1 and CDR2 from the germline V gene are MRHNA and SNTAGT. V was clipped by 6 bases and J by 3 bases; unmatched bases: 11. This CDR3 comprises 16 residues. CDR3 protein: CASSGLYRDRDYGYTF. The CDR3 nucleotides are TGTGCCAGCAGCGGTCTCTATCGGGACAGGGACTATGGCTACACCTTC.

The CDR3 region has the DNA TGTGCCACGTCCCCCTCTGGGGCCAACGTCCTGACTTTC. Translation: CATSPSGANVLTF. The J gene is TRBJ2-6, the V gene TRBV2, with unresolved D. The CDR3 is 13 amino acids. Germline CDR1 SNHLY, CDR2 FYNNEI. Trimming left V 10 bases short and J 0 bases short, with 7 bases between. Combining the CDR3 with reference TRBV2 and TRBJ2-6 gives the whole variable domain EPEVTQTPSHQVTQMGQEVILRCVPISNHLYFYWYRQILGQKVEFLVSFYNNEISEKSEIFDDQFSVERPDGSNFTLKIRSTKLEDSAMYFCATSPSGANVLTFGAGSRLTVL.

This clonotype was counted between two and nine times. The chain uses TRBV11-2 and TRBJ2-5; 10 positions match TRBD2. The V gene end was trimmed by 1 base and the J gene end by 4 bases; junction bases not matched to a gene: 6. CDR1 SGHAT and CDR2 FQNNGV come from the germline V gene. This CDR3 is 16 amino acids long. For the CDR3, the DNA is TGTGCCAGCAGCTTAGTGGCTAGCGGGGGTCGAGAGACCCAGTACTTC. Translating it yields CASSLVASGGRETQYF.

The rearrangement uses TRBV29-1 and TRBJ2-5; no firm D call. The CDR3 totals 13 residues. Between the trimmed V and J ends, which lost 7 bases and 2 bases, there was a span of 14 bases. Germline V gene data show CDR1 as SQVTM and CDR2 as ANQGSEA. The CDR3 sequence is CSASDGGQETQYF. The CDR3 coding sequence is TGCAGCGCCTCCGATGGCGGACAAGAGACCCAGTACTTC.

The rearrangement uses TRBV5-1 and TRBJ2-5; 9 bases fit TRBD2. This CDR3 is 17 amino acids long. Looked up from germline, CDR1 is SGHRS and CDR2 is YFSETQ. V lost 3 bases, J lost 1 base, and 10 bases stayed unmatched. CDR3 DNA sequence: TGCGCCAGCAGCTCCCCGTCGACTAGCGGACCCCAAGAGACCCAGTACTTC. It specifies CASSSPSTSGPQETQYF.

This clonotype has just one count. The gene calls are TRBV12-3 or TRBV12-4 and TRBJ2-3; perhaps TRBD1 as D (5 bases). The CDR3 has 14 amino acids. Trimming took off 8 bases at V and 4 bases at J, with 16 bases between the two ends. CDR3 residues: CASGKKGSPDTQYF. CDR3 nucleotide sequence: TGTGCCAGCGGGAAAAAGGGGTCCCCAGATACGCAGTATTTT.

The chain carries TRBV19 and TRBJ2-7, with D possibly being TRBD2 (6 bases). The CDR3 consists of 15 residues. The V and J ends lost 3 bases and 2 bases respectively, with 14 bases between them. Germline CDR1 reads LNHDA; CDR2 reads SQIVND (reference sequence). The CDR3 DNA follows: TGTGCCAGTAGTATCTCCCTGGAGGGCACCTACGAGCAGTACTTC. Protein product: CASSISLEGTYEQYF.